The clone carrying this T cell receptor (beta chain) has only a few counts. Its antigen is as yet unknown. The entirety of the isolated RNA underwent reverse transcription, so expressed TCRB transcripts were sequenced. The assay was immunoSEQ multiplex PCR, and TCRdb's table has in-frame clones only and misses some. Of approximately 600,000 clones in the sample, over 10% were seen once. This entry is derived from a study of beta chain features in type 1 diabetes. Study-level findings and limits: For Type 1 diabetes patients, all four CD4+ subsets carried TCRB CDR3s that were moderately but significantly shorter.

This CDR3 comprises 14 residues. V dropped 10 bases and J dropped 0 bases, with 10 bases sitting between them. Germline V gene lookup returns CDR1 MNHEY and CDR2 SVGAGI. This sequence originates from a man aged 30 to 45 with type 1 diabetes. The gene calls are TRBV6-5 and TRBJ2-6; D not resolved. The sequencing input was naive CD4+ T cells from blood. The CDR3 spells CATGLGSGANVLTF. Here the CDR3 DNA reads TGTGCCACCGGTCTGGGCTCTGGGGCCAACGTCCTGACTTTC.